Below, 19 T cell receptor beta chains from the same sample are listed, as sequenced in a study of cytomegalovirus exposure and HLA in healthy donors. The PCR had 60 Vbeta and 13 Jbeta primers. Repertoires were generated with immunoSEQ multiplex PCR, while TCRdb's copy carries only in-frame clones and drops some. The table records around 160,000 clones, around 85% of them present only once. The sequencing input was PBMCs. The receptors were gathered from a man younger than 30 in good health and CMV-seropositive.

J is TRBJ2-1 and V is TRBV12-5; 14 bases line up with TRBD2. Germline CDR1 LGHNT, CDR2 FRNRAP. The CDR3 length is 16 residues. The trim removed 0 bases at V and 8 bases at J, leaving 3 bases unmatched. For the CDR3, the DNA is TGTGCTAGTGGTTTGGTGACTAGCGGGGGGGCCTATGAGCAGTTCTTC. It translates to CASGLVTSGGAYEQFF.

V is TRBV5-4 and J is TRBJ1-2, with 8 bases identical to TRBD1. The CDR3 is made up of 15 amino acids. The V and J ends lost 0 bases and 8 bases, in that order; junction bases with no gene match: 9. Germline V gives CDR1 SGHNT, CDR2 YYREEE (reference sequence). In DNA, the CDR3 is TGTGCCAGCAGCTTGGCCTTACAGGGGGAAGGAGGCTACACCTTC. It encodes CASSLALQGEGGYTF. The entire variable domain, with the rest obtained from reference TRBV5-4 and TRBJ1-2, is as follows: ETGVTQSPTHLIKTRGQQVTLRCSSQSGHNTVSWYQQALGQGPQFIFQYYREEENGRGNFPPRFSGLQFPNYSSELNVNALELDDSALYLCASSLALQGEGGYTFGSGTRLTVV.

The rearrangement uses TRBV27 and TRBJ2-2; tentative D call: TRBD2 (7 bases). The CDR3 extends over 17 amino acids. V was clipped by 3 bases and J by 0 bases, with 14 bases between them. Germline loops: CDR1 MNHEY, CDR2 SMNVEV (reference sequence). The CDR3 region is CASSFGGGPPNTGELFF. CDR3 in DNA: TGTGCCAGCAGTTTTGGCGGGGGCCCTCCGAACACCGGGGAGCTGTTTTTT.

V and J are TRBV27 and TRBJ1-1; D possibly corresponds to TRBD1 (6 bases). V was cut by 8 bases and J by 0 bases, with 16 bases left in between. The CDR3 extends over 15 amino acids. Germline CDR1 MNHEY, CDR2 SMNVEV (reference sequence). CDR3 bases: TGTGCCAGCTTTGGGAGCAGGACAGTGAACACTGAAGCTTTCTTT. This translates into CASFGSRTVNTEAFF.

In this sample, this clone turned up once. V and J are TRBV6-5 and TRBJ2-3; 10 nucleotides align to TRBD2. The CDR3 length is 15 residues. Germline V gene lookup returns CDR1 MNHEY and CDR2 SVGAGI. After removal of 6 bases from V and 1 base from J, the junction contained 4 bases not matched to a gene. In nucleotides, the CDR3 is TGTGCCAGCAGAGCGGGGGGGGTAGGCACAGATACGCAGTATTTT. It is translated as CASRAGGVGTDTQYF.

J is TRBJ2-5 and V is TRBV19; 7 positions match TRBD1. The J segment lost 4 bases and the V segment lost 7 bases, leaving 3 bases of the junction unmatched. The CDR3 has 12 residues. The germline V gene has CDR1 LNHDA and CDR2 SQIVND (reference sequence). The CDR3 spells CASTRTGETQYF. The DNA of the CDR3 is TGTGCCAGTACCCGGACAGGAGAGACCCAGTACTTC.

The chain links TRBV29-1 to TRBJ2-2, with D possibly TRBD2 on 6 matching bases. Trimming pared 6 bases from V and 2 bases from J, leaving 13 bases between. Germline CDR1 SQVTM, CDR2 ANQGSEA. The CDR3 covers 14 residues. CDR3 DNA: TGCAGCGTGAACCGGGACTCCAACACCGGGGAGCTGTTTTTT. This sequence encodes CSVNRDSNTGELFF.

V and J are TRBV5-6 and TRBJ2-7, with D possibly being TRBD1 (6 bases). Germline CDR1 reads SGHDT; CDR2 reads YYEEEE. V was pared by 1 base and J by 3 bases, with 20 bases between. There are 17 residues in the CDR3. CDR3 protein: CASSLYPSTGPLYEQYF. The CDR3 region has the DNA TGTGCCAGCAGCTTGTATCCGTCGACAGGCCCTCTCTACGAGCAGTACTTC.

V is TRBV10-3 and J is TRBJ1-1; no definite D call. The CDR3 extends over 15 amino acids. Germline V gene lookup returns CDR1 ENHRY and CDR2 SYGVKD. Trimming took 3 bases from V and 6 from J, leaving 17 bases between them. The CDR3 DNA follows: TGTGCCATCAGTGACCCGCACAGAAACGGCTCTGAAGCTTTCTTT. It yields the protein CAISDPHRNGSEAFF.

The gene calls are TRBV11-2 and TRBJ2-3; the match to TRBD2 covers 7 bases. Germline V CDR1 and CDR2: SGHAT, FQNNGV. Trimming at V came to 5 bases and at J to 0 bases, leaving 8 bases not matched to a gene. There are 16 residues in the CDR3. The CDR3 DNA is TGTGCCAGCAGCCCCGGACTAGTGGCTAGCACAGATACGCAGTATTTT. Translating gives CASSPGLVASTDTQYF.

This rearrangement joins TRBV5-1 to TRBJ1-3; D might be TRBD1 (5 bases). The germline V gene encodes CDR1 SGHRS and CDR2 YFSETQ. The CDR3 is made up of 16 amino acids. Trimming took off 0 bases at V and 0 bases at J, with 10 bases between the two ends. The CDR3 loop is CASSLDRMGSGNTIYF. The DNA for the CDR3 is TGCGCCAGCAGCTTGGACAGGATGGGCTCTGGAAACACCATATATTTT.

The rearrangement uses TRBV10-3 and TRBJ2-1; 8 nucleotides match TRBD2. This CDR3 has 17 amino acids. Germline CDR1 reads ENHRY; CDR2 reads SYGVKD. The ends lost 3 bases at V and 5 bases at J; junction bases unmatched: 12. Here the CDR3 reads CAISDPGGSGANNEQFF. The CDR3 DNA reads TGTGCCATCAGTGACCCGGGAGGTAGCGGGGCAAACAATGAGCAGTTCTTC.

J is TRBJ2-2 and V is TRBV5-1; TRBD1 might be the D (6 bases). V was pared by 5 bases and J by 5 bases, with 13 bases between. Germline V lookup: CDR1 SGHRS, CDR2 YFSETQ. The CDR3 totals 14 residues. In DNA form, the CDR3 reads TGCGCCAGCAGTCGGGACACGGAAACCGGGGAGCTGTTTTTT. Protein product: CASSRDTETGELFF.

The chain links TRBV4-1 to TRBJ1-1; no clear D gene. V lost 4 bases, J lost 3 bases, and 3 bases lay in between. The CDR3 consists of 11 residues. Germline V lookup: CDR1 MGHRA, CDR2 YSYEKL. DNA for the CDR3: TGCGCCAGCAGCCGAGACACTGAAGCTTTCTTT. It codes for CASSRDTEAFF.

The chain has TRBV18 and TRBJ2-1; D might be TRBD1 (6 bases). The CDR3 is 15 amino acids. Germline-derived CDR1 and CDR2 are KGHSH and LQKENI. The V end was cut by 6 bases, the J end by 6 bases, with 18 bases between. CDR3 sequence reads: CASSVRDILTNEQFF. For the CDR3, the DNA is TGTGCCAGCTCGGTCCGGGACATACTCACCAATGAGCAGTTCTTC.

The V call is TRBV27, the J call TRBJ2-4; D is possibly TRBD2 (5 bases). Trimming took off 5 bases at V and 0 bases at J, with 17 bases between the two ends. CDR1 and CDR2 (germline): MNHEY, SMNVEV (reference sequence). The CDR3 is made up of 17 amino acids. The CDR3 reads CASSPAGLALAKNIQYF. The CDR3 DNA follows: TGTGCCAGCAGTCCCGCCGGGCTAGCCTTAGCCAAAAACATTCAGTACTTC.

This clone was seen once. This rearrangement joins TRBV9 to TRBJ2-7; 10 bases map to TRBD1. There are 14 residues in the CDR3. V gave up 2 bases and J gave up 6 bases; unmatched junction bases: 5. Germline CDR1 reads SGDLS; CDR2 reads YYNGEE. The CDR3 nucleotides read TGTGCCAGCAGCGTCAGGACAGGGGGAAGCGAGCAGTACTTC. Its protein is CASSVRTGGSEQYF. Using reference TRBV9 and TRBJ2-7 for the parts outside the CDR3, the full variable domain is DSGVTQTPKHLITATGQRVTLRCSPRSGDLSVYWYQQSLDQGLQFLIQYYNGEERAKGNILERFSAQQFPDLHSELNLSSLELGDSALYFCASSVRTGGSEQYFGPGTRLTVT.

This sequence joins TRBV6-1 and TRBJ2-2, with D perhaps matching TRBD1 (5 bases). V was clipped by 0 bases and J by 6 bases, with 5 bases between them. The CDR3 spans 13 residues. Germline-derived CDR1 and CDR2 are MNHNS and SASEGT. The CDR3 sequence is CASSEARAGELFF. The CDR3 DNA follows: TGTGCCAGCAGTGAAGCCAGGGCCGGGGAGCTGTTTTTT.

The chain carries TRBV9 and TRBJ2-5; possibly TRBD2 for D (5 bases). The tail of the sequence fits TRBJ2-7 better, so the J call may be wrong. The CDR3 spans 13 residues. Germline V gives CDR1 SGDLS, CDR2 YYNGEE. The CDR3 region is CASSVASGSEQYF. DNA for the CDR3: TGTGCCAGCAGCGTAGCTTCGGGGAGCGAGCAGTACTTC.